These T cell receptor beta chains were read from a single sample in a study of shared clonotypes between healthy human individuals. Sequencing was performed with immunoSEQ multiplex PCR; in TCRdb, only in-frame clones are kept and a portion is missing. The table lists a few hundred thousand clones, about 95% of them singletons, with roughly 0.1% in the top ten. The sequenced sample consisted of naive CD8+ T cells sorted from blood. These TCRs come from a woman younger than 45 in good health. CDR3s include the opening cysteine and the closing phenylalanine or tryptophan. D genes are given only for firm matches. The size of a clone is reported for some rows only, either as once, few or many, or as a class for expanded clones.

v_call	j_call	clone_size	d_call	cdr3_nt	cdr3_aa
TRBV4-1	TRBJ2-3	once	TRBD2	TGCGCCAGCAAAGGGACTAGCGGGAGTCATACAGATACGCAGTATTTT	CASKGTSGSHTDTQYF
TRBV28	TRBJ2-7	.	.	TGTGCCAGCAGTTTCCCTTCAGTAGCATACGAGCAGTACTTC	CASSFPSVAYEQYF
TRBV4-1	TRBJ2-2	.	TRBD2	TGCGCCAGCAGCCAAATCCGCCGGGAGGGGACCGGGGAGCTGTTTTTT	CASSQIRREGTGELFF
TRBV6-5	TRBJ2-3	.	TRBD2	TGTGCCAGCAGCGGACTAGCGGGAGGGACAGATACGCAGTATTTT	CASSGLAGGTDTQYF
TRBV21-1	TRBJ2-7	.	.	TGTGCCAGCCCCCTGATCCAAACCTACAAGCAGTACTTC	CASPLIQTYKQYF
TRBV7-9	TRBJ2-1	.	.	TGTGCCAGCAGCGAGGGGGGATTTACCAATGAGCAGTTCTTC	CASSEGGFTNEQFF
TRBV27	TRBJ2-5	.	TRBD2	TGTGCCAGCAGTCCCTGGACTAGCGGTCAAGAGACCCAGTACTTC	CASSPWTSGQETQYF
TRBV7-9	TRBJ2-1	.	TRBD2	TGTGCCAGCAGCCCCTGGCGGGAGGGTCCGCATGAGCAGTTCTTC	CASSPWREGPHEQFF
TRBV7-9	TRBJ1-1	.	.	TGTGCCAGCAGCTTAGGGGGGTGGGCTTTCTTT	CASSLGGWAFF
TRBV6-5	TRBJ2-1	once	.	TGTGCCAGCAGTTACCTAGGCCCGTACAATGAGCAGTTCTTC	CASSYLGPYNEQFF
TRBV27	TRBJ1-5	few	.	TGTGCCAGCAGTTTGGAGGGGAGCAATCAGCCCCAGCATTTT	CASSLEGSNQPQHF
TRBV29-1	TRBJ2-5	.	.	TGCAGCGTTGTTAGCAGCTACCAAGAGACCCAGTACTTC	CSVVSSYQETQYF
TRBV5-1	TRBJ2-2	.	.	TGCGCCAGCAGCTTGATGGGGGCTACGAACACCGGGGAGCTGTTTTTT	CASSLMGATNTGELFF
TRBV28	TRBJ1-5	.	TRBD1	TGTGCCAGCACCGCCTCCGGGACAGAGACCGTACATAGCAATCAGCCCCAGCATTTT	CASTASGTETVHSNQPQHF
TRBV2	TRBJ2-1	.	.	TGTGCCAGCAGTGTAACGTTGCGCAATGAGCAGTTCTTC	CASSVTLRNEQFF
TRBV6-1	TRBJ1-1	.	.	TGTGCCAGCAGAGTGGGGGCAACCGACGGTGCTTTCTTT	CASRVGATDGAFF